This T cell receptor beta chain derives from a study of blood T cell repertoires in COVID-19. Trimming took off 4 bases at V and 7 bases at J, with 14 bases between the two ends. This CDR3 spans 13 amino acids. Germline V gene lookup returns CDR1 SGHDT and CDR2 YYEEEE. Clones were read by immunoSEQ multiplex PCR, and TCRdb kept only the in-frame ones, dropping some. The table shows over 250,000 clones, with 80% to 90% occurring only once. The sequence was collected from a woman in her twenties or thirties who had recovered from COVID-19. The V gene is TRBV5-6, the J gene TRBJ1-1; the D is unclear. Sequenced input: PBMCs or T cells enriched from blood (not recorded which). The CDR3 nucleotides read TGTGCCAGCAGCCCGCCAGGTTTGCTTGAAGCTTTCTTT. Protein product: CASSPPGLLEAFF.